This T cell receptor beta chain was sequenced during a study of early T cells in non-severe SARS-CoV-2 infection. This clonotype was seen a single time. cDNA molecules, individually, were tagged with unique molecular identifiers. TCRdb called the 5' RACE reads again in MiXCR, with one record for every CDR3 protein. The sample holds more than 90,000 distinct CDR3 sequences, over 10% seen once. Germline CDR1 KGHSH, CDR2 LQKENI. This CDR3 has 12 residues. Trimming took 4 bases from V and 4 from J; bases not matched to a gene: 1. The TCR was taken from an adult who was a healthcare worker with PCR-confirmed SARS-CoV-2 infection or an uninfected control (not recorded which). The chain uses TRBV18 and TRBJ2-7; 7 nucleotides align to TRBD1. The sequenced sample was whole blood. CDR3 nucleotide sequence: TGTGCCAGCTCACGGGGACAGTACGAGCAGTACTTC. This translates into CASSRGQYEQYF.